A selection of T cell receptor beta chains follows, all from one sample in a study of shared clonotypes between healthy human individuals. Using immunoSEQ multiplex PCR, the repertoire was profiled, and TCRdb retains in-frame clones only, with some absent. The table shows about 680,000 clones, with around 90% occurring only once. The sample comprised naive CD8+ T cells sorted from blood. The receptors originated from a man aged 25 to 45 in good health. Both conserved end residues are part of each CDR3. Each record gives: J gene, clone size, D gene, V gene, CDR3 DNA, CDR3 protein. The D gene is left open where the match is weak. Rows may omit the clone size; those that give it use once, few, many or a size class.

TRBJ2-7 - - TRBV29-1 TGCAGCGTTGTTTGGGACAACGCCTACGAGCAGTACTTC CSVVWDNAYEQYF
TRBJ2-7 - - TRBV25-1 TGTGCCAGCGGGGGCTACGAGCAGTACTTC CASGGYEQYF
TRBJ1-2 - TRBD1 TRBV28 TGTGCCAGCCACCCTGGGACAGGGGGTTTATATGACTATGGCTACACCTTC CASHPGTGGLYDYGYTF
TRBJ1-4 - TRBD1 TRBV11-2 TGTGCCAGCAGCCCAGGGGGGTACGGTGAAAAACTGTTTTTT CASSPGGYGEKLFF
TRBJ2-7 - - TRBV29-1 TGCAGCGTGGTTCAGTGGGGGACGAGCTCCTACGAGCAGTACTTC CSVVQWGTSSYEQYF
TRBJ2-2 - - TRBV19 TGTGCCAGTAGTATAACCGGCCCCGGGGAGCTGTTTTTT CASSITGPGELFF
TRBJ2-7 - TRBD2 TRBV6-6 TGTGCCAGCAAAATTCCCGGGACTAGTACGGACGAGCAGTACTTC CASKIPGTSTDEQYF
TRBJ2-7 - - TRBV4-3 TGCGCCAGCAGCACCCCCCCGAGCGAGCAGTACTTC CASSTPPSEQYF
TRBJ2-1 - - TRBV27 TGTGCCAGCCGCCGGGGGCAGACAGTCTCCTACAATGAGCAGTTCTTC CASRRGQTVSYNEQFF
TRBJ2-1 once TRBD2 TRBV4-1 TGCGCCAGCAGCCCGGGCGCTAGCGGTGGGTATTATGAGCAGTTCTTC CASSPGASGGYYEQFF
TRBJ2-7 - TRBD2 TRBV25-1 TGTGCCAGCAGTGCCCCGGGACTAGCGGGTTTCTACGAGCAGTACTTC CASSAPGLAGFYEQYF
TRBJ1-2 - - TRBV14 TGTGCCAGCAGCCAAGAAGTTGGCAGCTTATATGGCTACACCTTC CASSQEVGSLYGYTF
TRBJ2-7 once TRBD2 TRBV20-1 TGCAGTGCTACACTAGCGCTCGAGCAGTACTTC CSATLALEQYF
TRBJ2-1 - TRBD1 TRBV5-1 TGCGCCTCAGGGACAGGCTACAATGAGCAGTTCTTC CASGTGYNEQFF
TRBJ2-3 - - TRBV27 TGTGCCAGCAGTTTATCGGGGAGGAATACGCAGTATTTT CASSLSGRNTQYF
TRBJ1-5 - - TRBV11-2 TGTGCCAGCAGCCCGACGACAGTTGGGGCAAATAGCAATCAGCCCCAGCATTTT CASSPTTVGANSNQPQHF
TRBJ1-1 - - TRBV6-1 TGTGCCAGTACAGCGCTCATGAACACTGAAGCTTTCTTT CASTALMNTEAFF
TRBJ2-7 - - TRBV15 TGTGCCACCAGCAGAGGCAAACGGGGCCTCTCCTACGAGCAGTACTTC CATSRGKRGLSYEQYF
TRBJ2-7 - TRBD1 TRBV9 TGTGCCAGCAGCGTAGACCGGGACAGACCCTCCTACGAGCAGTACTTC CASSVDRDRPSYEQYF
TRBJ2-5 - - TRBV5-4 TGTGCCAGCAGCTTGGCCGAGACCCAGTACTTC CASSLAETQYF
TRBJ2-5 once TRBD2 TRBV11-2 TGTGCCAGCAGCAACGGACTAGCGGCCCGCCAAGAGACCCAGTACTTC CASSNGLAARQETQYF
TRBJ2-7 - - TRBV6-1 TGTGCCAGCAGTGAAGAGGATTCTCTGGGCAGCGAGCAGTACTTC CASSEEDSLGSEQYF
TRBJ2-7 - TRBD1 TRBV19 TGTGCCAGTAGTCCCGGGACAGGGCCCTACGAGCAGTACTTC CASSPGTGPYEQYF
TRBJ1-4 - - TRBV6-6 TGTGCCAGCAGCTTACTAGGTGAAAAACTGTTTTTT CASSLLGEKLFF
TRBJ1-5 - - TRBV27 TGTGCCAGTCGACAAGGGCAGACCCTTAGCAATCAGCCCCAGCATTTT CASRQGQTLSNQPQHF
TRBJ2-1 - TRBD1 TRBV23-1 TGCGCCAGCAGTCAAGGGACAGGGCTTTCCTACAATGAGCAGTTCTTC CASSQGTGLSYNEQFF
TRBJ2-1 - - TRBV2 TGTGCCAGGAGCCTAGCCTACTACAATGAGCAGTTCTTC CARSLAYYNEQFF
TRBJ2-7 - - TRBV6-1 TGTGCCAGTAACTACTATGGCGGAGTCTACGAGCAGTACTTC CASNYYGGVYEQYF
TRBJ2-5 - - TRBV7-9 TGTGCCAGCAGAGCTTATATTAGTGGGGGTACCCAAGAGACCCAGTACTTC CASRAYISGGTQETQYF
TRBJ1-1 - TRBD1 TRBV5-6 TGTGCCAGCAGCCTTCTTACAGGGGCCCTTGTTAACACTGAAGCTTTCTTT CASSLLTGALVNTEAFF
TRBJ2-1 - - TRBV21-1 TGTGCCAGCAGCAAACGGGACTATAGTGAGCAGTTCTTC CASSKRDYSEQFF
TRBJ2-6 - - TRBV4-3 TGCGCCAGCAGCCAAGAGCGCGGCTCTGGGGCCAACGTCCTGACTTTC CASSQERGSGANVLTF
TRBJ2-7 - - TRBV4-1 TGCGCCAGCAGCCAAGATTTCGGTCCGAGTCCCGAGCAGTACTTC CASSQDFGPSPEQYF
TRBJ2-5 once - TRBV5-1 TGCGCCAGCAGCGTTTACCAGCCGTACCAAGAGACCCAGTACTTC CASSVYQPYQETQYF
TRBJ2-7 once - TRBV25-1 TGTGCCAGCAGTGAGGGCAGGGGCCTATCCTACGAGCAGTACTTC CASSEGRGLSYEQYF
TRBJ1-2 - - TRBV29-1 TGCAGCGTTGTGGCCACAAACTATGGCTACACCTTC CSVVATNYGYTF
TRBJ2-2 - TRBD2 TRBV27 TGTGCCAGCAGTGCTGGGACTAGCGCGAACACCGGGGAGCTGTTTTTT CASSAGTSANTGELFF
TRBJ2-5 - - TRBV27 TGTGCCAGCAACCACGGAGCGGGAGAGACCCAGTACTTC CASNHGAGETQYF
TRBJ2-1 - - TRBV27 TGTGCCAGCAGTCCCCCATTCATCTTAGCGGACTACAATGAGCAGTTCTTC CASSPPFILADYNEQFF
TRBJ2-1 - - TRBV6-5 TGTGCCAGCAGTTACTCAGGGTCTAGCAATGAGCAGTTCTTC CASSYSGSSNEQFF
TRBJ2-3 - - TRBV7-6 TGTGCCAGCAGCCCTCCGCCGGGACTGAGCACAGATACGCAGTATTTT CASSPPPGLSTDTQYF
TRBJ2-7 - TRBD2 TRBV7-9 TGTGCCAGCAGCCAGGGACTAGATTCCTACGAGCAGTACTTC CASSQGLDSYEQYF
TRBJ2-2 - - TRBV27 TGTGCCAGCAGTTTATTCCCCCTGACCGGGGAGCTGTTTTTT CASSLFPLTGELFF
TRBJ2-1 - - TRBV9 TGTGCCAGCAGCTTGGCGGGCCTCGACCACAATGAGCAGTTCTTC CASSLAGLDHNEQFF
TRBJ2-1 - TRBD2 TRBV11-2 TGTGCCAGCAGCTTAGGCCGAGCGGGAGTGGTCAATGAGCAGTTCTTC CASSLGRAGVVNEQFF
TRBJ2-1 - TRBD1 TRBV7-3 TGTGCCAGCAGCCTCGGGACAGGGAAGTTCTTC CASSLGTGKFF
TRBJ1-1 - - TRBV9 TGTGCCAGCAGCGTAGGGGGAGGCCCGGACACTGAAGCTTTCTTT CASSVGGGPDTEAFF
TRBJ1-1 - - TRBV2 TGTGCCAGCAGCGAAAAGACATATTCTGTTGATCTGAACACTGAAGCTTTCTTT CASSEKTYSVDLNTEAFF
TRBJ1-4 - - TRBV10-3 TGTGCCATCAGACCGACAGGCGGATCGGAAAAACTGTTTTTT CAIRPTGGSEKLFF
TRBJ2-3 - TRBD1 TRBV7-2 TGTGCCAGCAGCCCTACGCGGACAGGAGGCTCAGATACGCAGTATTTT CASSPTRTGGSDTQYF
TRBJ2-7 - TRBD2 TRBV4-3 TGCGCCAGCAGCCAAGAAGGCGGGAGTTCCTACGAGCAGTACTTC CASSQEGGSSYEQYF
TRBJ1-1 - - TRBV9 TGTGCCAGCAGCGCTGGGGGCAGCCCGGCTTTCTTT CASSAGGSPAFF
TRBJ2-5 - - TRBV29-1 TGCAGCGTACCTACCGGGACCATAGAGACCCAGTACTTC CSVPTGTIETQYF
TRBJ2-7 - TRBD1 TRBV5-5 TGTGCCAGCAGCTTAGGGGGACAGGGGATCTACGAGCAGTACTTC CASSLGGQGIYEQYF
TRBJ2-2 - - TRBV14 TGTGCCAGCAGCCTTGGACCAGAACCCCCCGGGGAGCTGTTTTTT CASSLGPEPPGELFF
TRBJ2-1 - TRBD2 TRBV5-8 TGTGCCAGCAGCCTTCATCCTAGCGGGCCAACGAATGAGCAGTTCTTC CASSLHPSGPTNEQFF
TRBJ2-1 once - TRBV27 TGTGCCAGCAGTTTTACGGGAGCCAATGAGCAGTTCTTC CASSFTGANEQFF
TRBJ2-1 - - TRBV10-3 TGTGCCATCAGTGAAGGGTCGTTGAATAGGGGGCAGTTCTTC CAISEGSLNRGQFF
TRBJ2-7 - - TRBV7-9 TGTGCCAGCAGCCAGTCCGACACCCAACTATACGAGCAGTACTTC CASSQSDTQLYEQYF